The T cell receptor beta chain under discussion was sequenced for a study of OX40 agonist ivuxolimab in advanced cancers. Overall study context: Three patients showed partial responses: one hepatocellular carcinoma and two cutaneous melanoma cases. Findings and caveats of the study: The study found that CD8+ T cells averaged more expanded clones than CD4+.

Assay: immunoSEQ multiplex PCR; the TCRdb copy retains only in-frame clones and omits some. Of fewer than 30,000 clones in the sample, around 80% were seen once. This clone showed up just a few times. Its target is not known. V was pared by 1 base and J by 4 bases, with 11 bases between. In germline, CDR1 is SGHDT, CDR2 YYEEEE. CDR3 length equals 14 residues. The chain has TRBV5-6 and TRBJ1-2; perhaps TRBD1 as D (6 bases). The starting material was CD4+ or CD8+ T cells sorted from blood, obtained in a trial of the OX40 agonist ivuxolimab. This clonotype originated in an adult with an advanced solid tumor such as melanoma, head and neck, liver or kidney cancer. CDR3 in amino acids: CASSLFGGSYGYTF. In DNA form, the CDR3 reads TGTGCCAGCAGCTTGTTCGGGGGCTCCTATGGCTACACCTTC. The full variable domain, rest sourced from reference TRBV5-6 and TRBJ1-2, is DAGVTQSPTHLIKTRGQQVTLRCSPKSGHDTVSWYQQALGQGPQFIFQYYEEEERQRGNFPDRFSGHQFPNYSSELNVNALLLGDSALYLCASSLFGGSYGYTFGSGTRLTVV.